A selection of T cell receptor beta chains follows, all from one sample in a study of shared clonotypes between healthy human individuals. TCRdb keeps only in-frame clones here, not all; method: immunoSEQ multiplex PCR. The table shows 2,500,000 or so clones, with more than 90% occurring only once. Sequenced: naive CD4+ T cells sorted from blood. The origin of the receptors is a man aged 18 to 30 in good health. The CDR3 runs from the conserved cysteine through the conserved F or W. A D gene is named only where the DNA matches it firmly. A row's size may be missing; if present it is once, few, many or a size class.

-	TRBJ1-1	TRBV9	-	CASSVDGGSTEAFF	TGTGCCAGCAGCGTAGACGGAGGGAGCACTGAAGCTTTCTTT
-	TRBJ2-7	TRBV9	-	CASSVGTALSYEQYF	TGTGCCAGCAGCGTAGGGACCGCGCTCTCCTACGAGCAGTACTTC
-	TRBJ1-1	TRBV7-2	-	CASSLANWSPPAFF	TGTGCCAGCAGCTTAGCGAACTGGTCCCCCCCGGCTTTCTTT
-	TRBJ2-7	TRBV10-2	-	CASSVNRDYEQYF	TGCGCCAGCAGTGTTAACAGGGACTACGAGCAGTACTTC
-	TRBJ1-2	TRBV6-5	-	CASSYRIHGYTF	TGTGCCAGCAGTTACCGGATCCATGGCTACACCTTC
-	TRBJ1-3	TRBV4-1	-	CASSQGRQFSGNTIYF	TGCGCCAGCAGCCAAGGCCGACAGTTCTCTGGAAACACCATATATTTT
-	TRBJ2-2	TRBV4-1	-	CASSQRGGDIQTGELFF	TGCGCCAGCAGCCAACGGGGCGGGGACATTCAAACCGGGGAGCTGTTTTTT
-	TRBJ2-3	TRBV5-1	-	CASSLDSTSTDTQYF	TGCGCCAGCAGCTTGGACAGTACTAGCACAGATACGCAGTATTTT
-	TRBJ2-5	TRBV28	-	CASSFTQAYQETQYF	TGTGCCAGCAGTTTCACGCAGGCCTACCAAGAGACCCAGTACTTC
-	TRBJ2-3	TRBV15	-	CATSEIGEPDTQYF	TGTGCCACCAGCGAAATAGGGGAGCCTGATACGCAGTATTTT
TRBD1	TRBJ2-1	TRBV9	-	CASGMTGLMNEQFF	TGTGCCAGCGGGATGACAGGGTTAATGAATGAGCAGTTCTTC
-	TRBJ2-1	TRBV5-4	-	CASSLPGGNEQFF	TGTGCCAGCAGCTTGCCAGGCGGGAATGAGCAGTTCTTC
-	TRBJ2-5	TRBV5-1	-	CASSPRGVEETQYF	TGCGCCAGCAGCCCCCGAGGGGTGGAAGAGACCCAGTACTTC
-	TRBJ2-7	TRBV19	once	CASSIGFASYEQYF	TGTGCCAGTAGTATCGGGTTCGCTTCCTACGAGCAGTACTTC
-	TRBJ1-4	TRBV6-1	-	CASSEAIVRGLNEKLFF	TGTGCCAGCAGTGAAGCGATAGTGAGGGGCCTTAATGAAAAACTGTTTTTT
TRBD2	TRBJ2-3	TRBV7-9	-	CASSYLAGGTDTQYF	TGTGCCAGCAGCTACCTAGCGGGGGGGACAGATACGCAGTATTTT
-	TRBJ2-2	TRBV5-1	-	CASSLPTAGELFF	TGCGCCAGCAGCTTACCGACCGCCGGGGAGCTGTTTTTT
TRBD2	TRBJ2-3	TRBV7-2	-	CASSSQMPGLATDTQYF	TGTGCCAGCAGCTCACAAATGCCGGGACTAGCCACAGATACGCAGTATTTT
-	TRBJ2-2	TRBV19	-	CASTISRNTGELFF	TGTGCCAGTACCATAAGCAGGAACACCGGGGAGCTGTTTTTT
-	TRBJ1-5	TRBV6-1	-	CASSDGQGFQPQHF	TGTGCCAGCAGTGATGGGCAGGGGTTTCAGCCCCAGCATTTT
-	TRBJ2-1	TRBV6-5	-	CASSYGRPGIGNEQFF	TGTGCCAGCAGTTACGGTCGACCAGGGATAGGCAATGAGCAGTTCTTC
TRBD1	TRBJ2-7	TRBV7-2	-	CASRTGIYEQYF	TGTGCCAGCAGGACAGGGATCTACGAGCAGTACTTC
-	TRBJ2-1	TRBV6-1	-	CASSDRVAGYNEQFF	TGTGCCAGCAGTGACAGGGTGGCGGGATACAATGAGCAGTTCTTC
TRBD2	TRBJ2-4	TRBV18	-	CASSPRLADTKNIQYF	TGTGCCAGCTCACCCCGGCTAGCGGACACAAAAAACATTCAGTACTTC
-	TRBJ2-3	TRBV6-1	once	CASIAGEVTDTQYF	TGTGCCAGCATCGCAGGGGAGGTTACAGATACGCAGTATTTT
TRBD1	TRBJ1-2	TRBV6-5	-	CASSYYVTGPNYGYTF	TGTGCCAGCAGTTACTATGTGACAGGGCCTAACTATGGCTACACCTTC
-	TRBJ2-7	TRBV10-1	-	CASSESGTVAYEQYF	TGCGCCAGCAGTGAGTCGGGGACGGTCGCCTACGAGCAGTACTTC
-	TRBJ1-2	TRBV10-3	-	CAISAGNGYTF	TGTGCCATCAGTGCAGGGAATGGCTACACCTTC
-	TRBJ2-7	TRBV11-2	-	CASSLDQRPYEQYF	TGTGCCAGCAGCTTAGATCAGCGGCCCTACGAGCAGTACTTC
TRBD1	TRBJ1-5	TRBV4-1	-	CASSQDDKGAAQPQHF	TGCGCCAGCAGCCAAGATGACAAGGGGGCGGCTCAGCCCCAGCATTTT
-	TRBJ2-2	TRBV7-9	-	CASSLEIRLFF	TGTGCCAGCAGCTTAGAGATCCGGTTGTTTTTT
TRBD2	TRBJ2-7	TRBV9	-	CASSVGDGRPPYEQYF	TGTGCCAGCAGCGTAGGAGACGGGAGGCCCCCCTACGAGCAGTACTTC
TRBD1	TRBJ1-6	TRBV30	-	CAWSVGQGRLSYNSPLHF	TGTGCCTGGAGTGTGGGACAGGGTCGCCTCTCCTATAATTCACCCCTCCACTTT
TRBD1	TRBJ2-7	TRBV5-1	-	CASSLAGTGGLYEQYF	TGCGCCAGCAGCTTGGCCGGGACAGGGGGTTTATACGAGCAGTACTTC
TRBD1	TRBJ1-3	TRBV18	-	CASSEGALENTIYF	TGTGCCAGCTCAGAGGGGGCTCTCGAAAACACCATATATTTT
-	TRBJ1-5	TRBV4-2	-	CASSQLGRQGGSDNQPQHF	TGTGCCAGCAGCCAATTAGGTCGGCAGGGCGGATCGGATAATCAGCCCCAGCATTTT
TRBD2	TRBJ2-1	TRBV2	-	CASSESLAGGREQFF	TGTGCCAGCAGTGAATCGCTAGCGGGGGGTAGAGAGCAGTTCTTC
TRBD2	TRBJ2-5	TRBV12-5	-	CASGQDTSAPGTQYF	TGTGCTAGTGGCCAAGACACTAGCGCCCCGGGGACCCAGTACTTC
TRBD1	TRBJ1-2	TRBV11-2	-	CASSLDRGNYGYTF	TGTGCCAGCAGCTTGGACAGGGGGAACTATGGCTACACCTTC
-	TRBJ2-5	TRBV7-2	-	CASSLRRQLELGQKETQYF	TGTGCCAGCAGCTTAAGGCGACAGTTAGAATTGGGTCAAAAAGAGACCCAGTACTTC
-	TRBJ1-2	TRBV5-1	-	CASSSDGGSRYGYTF	TGCGCCAGCAGCTCCGACGGGGGTTCTCGGTATGGCTACACCTTC
TRBD1	TRBJ1-1	TRBV6-6	once	CASTLPRTGTGEAFF	TGTGCCAGCACCCTCCCCCGGACAGGGACTGGTGAAGCTTTCTTT
-	TRBJ1-6	TRBV27	once	CASSFRTVSSYNSPLHF	TGTGCCAGCAGTTTCCGGACCGTTAGCTCCTATAATTCACCCCTCCACTTT
-	TRBJ2-5	TRBV19	-	CASSKAPRAGETQYF	TGTGCCAGTAGTAAAGCCCCCCGGGCGGGGGAGACCCAGTACTTC
-	TRBJ1-2	TRBV7-2	-	CASSLASLKGTNYGYTF	TGTGCCAGCAGCTTAGCGTCCCTTAAGGGGACTAACTATGGCTACACCTTC
TRBD2	TRBJ2-1	TRBV29-1	-	CSVVGLAGGLSYNEQFF	TGCAGCGTCGTTGGACTAGCGGGGGGGCTCTCCTACAATGAGCAGTTCTTC
TRBD1	TRBJ2-7	TRBV10-3	-	CAISGGQSSYEQYF	TGTGCCATCAGTGGGGGACAGAGCTCCTACGAGCAGTACTTC
-	TRBJ2-1	TRBV5-1	-	CASSMGLNEQFF	TGCGCCAGCAGCATGGGCCTCAATGAGCAGTTCTTC
-	TRBJ2-1	TRBV11-2	-	CASSLQGGSYNEQFF	TGTGCCAGCAGCTTACAGGGGGGCTCCTACAATGAGCAGTTCTTC
-	TRBJ2-3	TRBV6-1	-	CASSVQGTSTDTQYF	TGTGCCAGCAGTGTACAGGGGACTAGCACAGATACGCAGTATTTT
-	TRBJ2-2	TRBV5-1	-	CASSQLGRSGELFF	TGCGCCAGCAGCCAGTTGGGCCGCTCAGGGGAGCTGTTTTTT
TRBD1	TRBJ1-1	TRBV5-4	-	CASSSARGLTEAFF	TGTGCCAGCAGCTCGGCGAGGGGGCTGACTGAAGCTTTCTTT
TRBD2	TRBJ2-1	TRBV5-1	-	CASSSGGGSYNEQFF	TGCGCCAGCAGCTCCGGCGGGGGGTCCTACAATGAGCAGTTCTTC
TRBD1	TRBJ2-5	TRBV19	-	CASSADRGRKETQYF	TGTGCCAGTAGTGCGGACAGGGGGCGCAAGGAGACCCAGTACTTC